This passage covers 20 T cell receptor beta chains from one sample sequenced in a study of CD8+ T cells in alopecia areata. After isolation, RNA underwent reverse transcription to generate cDNA as the sequencing template. Sequencing used immunoSEQ multiplex PCR; TCRdb keeps in-frame clones, though not all of them. The sample contains 150,000 to 200,000 clones, just under 65% of which appear only once. Stated treatment: oral pan-JAK inhibitor, 5-10 mg twice daily. Material: CD4+ T cells sorted from blood, obtained at approximately week 49, from a patient treated with tofacitinib. These receptors were taken from a human donor with alopecia areata.

This chain uses TRBV29-1 with TRBJ2-7; D uncertain. CDR3 length: 14 amino acids. Germline V gene data show CDR1 as SQVTM and CDR2 as ANQGSEA. The V end lost 8 bases, the J end lost 5 bases, and 22 bases lay between the germline ends. This CDR3 reads CSHWGIKGRNEQYF. The CDR3 DNA sequence: TGCAGCCATTGGGGAATTAAGGGTCGGAACGAGCAGTACTTC.

The chain couples TRBV29-1 to TRBJ1-1, with D maybe TRBD1 (5 bases). The CDR3 totals 12 residues. Trimming stripped 7 bases from V and 0 bases from J, with 9 bases between. In germline, CDR1 is SQVTM, CDR2 ANQGSEA. CDR3 sequence (DNA): TGCAGCGCGACACAGGTGAACACTGAAGCTTTCTTT. This gives the protein CSATQVNTEAFF.

The CDR3: CSVRTQTNDNSPLHF. Written as DNA, the CDR3 is TGCAGCGTTCGAACCCAAACAAATGATAATTCACCCCTCCACTTT. The chain couples TRBV29-1 to TRBJ1-6; D is unclear. V dropped 5 bases and J dropped 5 bases, with 16 bases sitting between them. Germline CDR1 reads SQVTM; CDR2 reads ANQGSEA. The CDR3 consists of 15 residues.

The gene calls are TRBV9 and TRBJ1-2; D call uncertain. Trimming removed 3 bases at V and 6 bases at J, with 9 bases between. Germline V CDR1 and CDR2: SGDLS, YYNGEE. The CDR3 extends over 12 amino acids. The CDR3 reads CASSGWTDGYTF. The CDR3 DNA is TGTGCCAGCAGCGGATGGACTGATGGCTACACCTTC.

In this sample, this clone turned up many times. This chain uses TRBV2 with TRBJ2-4; D is unresolved. Trimming took 2 bases from V and 0 from J, leaving 8 bases between them. The germline gives CDR1 SNHLY, CDR2 FYNNEI. The CDR3 is made up of 15 amino acids. The CDR3: CASSEMGIAKNIQYF. The CDR3 DNA is TGTGCCAGCAGTGAAATGGGAATAGCCAAAAACATTCAGTACTTC. The whole variable domain, remainder taken from reference TRBV2 and TRBJ2-4, is EPEVTQTPSHQVTQMGQEVILRCVPISNHLYFYWYRQILGQKVEFLVSFYNNEISEKSEIFDDQFSVERPDGSNFTLKIRSTKLEDSAMYFCASSEMGIAKNIQYFGAGTRLSVL.

This rearrangement joins TRBV30 to TRBJ1-2; 9 positions agree with TRBD1. CDR1 and CDR2 (germline): GTSNPN, SVGIG (reference sequence). The CDR3 consists of 14 residues. V lost 2 bases, J lost 4 bases, and 5 bases stayed unmatched. CDR3 coding DNA: TGTGCCTGGAGTTCAGCGACAGGGGGCTATGGCTACACCTTC. Translated: CAWSSATGGYGYTF. Full variable domain (missing parts from reference TRBV30 and TRBJ1-2): SQTIHQWPATLVQPVGSPLSLECTVEGTSNPNLYWYRQAAGRGLQLLFYSVGIGQISSEVPQNLSASRPQDRQFILSSKKLLLSDSGFYLCAWSSATGGYGYTFGSGTRLTVV.

This clone was counted only a few times. This chain links TRBV9 with TRBJ2-5, with D possibly called TRBD1 or TRBD2 (5 bases each). The CDR3 is 15 residues long. The V end was cut by 0 bases, the J end by 3 bases, with 12 bases between. The germline gives CDR1 SGDLS, CDR2 YYNGEE. The DNA of the CDR3 is TGTGCCAGCAGCGTAGGTCCGGGACCGGAAGAGACCCAGTACTTC. Translating gives CASSVGPGPEETQYF.

In this sample, this clone turned up once. The CDR3 spells CASSTGLGTQYF. The CDR3 nucleotides are TGTGCCAGCAGCACGGGCCTGGGGACCCAGTACTTC. The V call is TRBV21-1, the J call TRBJ2-5. TRBV21-1 is recorded as a pseudogene. The CDR3 is 12 amino acids.

V is TRBV10-2 and J is TRBJ1-6; 11 nucleotides match TRBD1. Unmatched junction bases numbered 4, after V lost 8 bases and J lost 10 bases. CDR1 and CDR2 from the germline V gene are WSHSY and SAAADI. There are 13 residues in the CDR3. CDR3 amino acids: CASAGQGDSPLHF. CDR3 sequence (DNA): TGCGCCAGCGCGGGACAGGGGGACTCACCCCTCCACTTT.

J is TRBJ2-1 and V is TRBV15; D is uncertain. Per the germline V gene, CDR1 is LNHNV and CDR2 is YYDKDF (reference sequence). V was clipped by 5 bases and J by 10 bases, with 12 bases between them. The CDR3 is 12 residues long. CDR3 region: CATSPRAGEQFF. The CDR3 nucleotides read TGTGCCACCAGCCCAAGGGCTGGAGAGCAGTTCTTC.

This rearrangement joins TRBV5-1 to TRBJ2-1; D is perhaps TRBD1 or TRBD2 (5 bases each). Trimming left V 3 bases short and J 7 bases short, with 11 bases between. The CDR3 is 13 residues long. Germline CDR1 reads SGHRS; CDR2 reads YFSETQ. For the CDR3, the DNA is TGCGCCAGCAGCTCCCCAGGGAGAAATGAGCAGTTCTTC. Residues: CASSSPGRNEQFF.

The chain joins TRBV29-1 to TRBJ1-2; D is unresolved. The CDR3 consists of 13 residues. With 3 bases removed from V and 8 bases from J, the gap between germline ends came to 16 bases. Germline V gives CDR1 SQVTM, CDR2 ANQGSEA. CDR3 sequence (DNA): TGCAGCGTTGAGGTTGAACAGACCGGGGGCTACACCTTC. This gives the protein CSVEVEQTGGYTF.

The chain combines TRBV7-2 with TRBJ1-1; D uncertain. Deletions cut 5 bases from V and 3 bases from J, with 10 bases between. The CDR3 has 13 residues. Germline CDR1 reads SGHTA; CDR2 reads FQGNSA. The CDR3 DNA is TGTGCCAGCAGCGTCTCGGTCGACACTGAAGCTTTCTTT. Amino acids: CASSVSVDTEAFF.

The rearrangement joins TRBV7-2 to TRBJ1-1, with a weak D call TRBD1 (6 bases). Germline V CDR1 and CDR2: SGHTA, FQGNSA. The CDR3 contains 15 residues. Trimming removed 5 bases at V and 0 bases at J, with 13 bases between. Here the CDR3 reads CASSPTGHMNTEAFF. The CDR3 DNA follows: TGTGCCAGCAGCCCGACGGGACATATGAACACTGAAGCTTTCTTT.

J is TRBJ1-4 and V is TRBV9; a weak D match, TRBD1 (5 bases). V was cut by 4 bases and J by 2 bases, with 9 bases left in between. CDR1 is SGDLS and CDR2 is YYNGEE in the germline V gene. The CDR3 runs to 14 residues. The CDR3 region is CASSNRDTNEKLFF. The CDR3 DNA reads TGTGCCAGCAGCAACCGGGACACTAATGAAAAACTGTTTTTT.

V and J are TRBV19 and TRBJ1-2; D remains unclear. Trimming removed 1 base from V and 5 bases from J, with 8 bases in between. This CDR3 has 13 residues. Germline assignment: CDR1 LNHDA and CDR2 SQIVND (reference sequence). CDR3 sequence reads: CASSIVQQYGYTF. CDR3 nucleotide sequence: TGTGCCAGTAGTATAGTACAGCAGTATGGCTACACCTTC.

The chain uses TRBV29-1 and TRBJ2-3, with TRBD2 identical over 7 bases. V was pared by 4 bases and J by 2 bases, with 6 bases of the junction left unmatched. The CDR3 loop spans 14 amino acids. Germline CDR1 and CDR2: SQVTM and ANQGSEA. In DNA, the CDR3 is TGCAGCGTTGGTTTCAGCGGGAACACAGATACGCAGTATTTT. Residues: CSVGFSGNTDTQYF.

The table lists this clone with a count of one. The chain recombines TRBV30 with TRBJ1-5; D is possibly TRBD1 (6 bases). Trimming pared 3 bases from V and 4 bases from J, leaving 13 bases between. The V gene's germline CDR1 is GTSNPN and CDR2 SVGIG (reference sequence). The CDR3 has 14 amino acids. In nucleotides, the CDR3 is TGTGCCTGGAGCCAGGGGTTGGCTAATCAGCCCCAGCATTTT. Residues: CAWSQGLANQPQHF. The variable domain in full, with the rest retrieved from reference TRBV30 and TRBJ1-5, is SQTIHQWPATLVQPVGSPLSLECTVEGTSNPNLYWYRQAAGRGLQLLFYSVGIGQISSEVPQNLSASRPQDRQFILSSKKLLLSDSGFYLCAWSQGLANQPQHFGDGTRLSIL.

The V call is TRBV30, the J call TRBJ2-6; D might be TRBD1 or TRBD2, each matching 6 bases. Trimming stripped 5 bases from V and 3 bases from J, with 17 bases between. The germline V gene has CDR1 GTSNPN and CDR2 SVGIG (reference sequence). The CDR3 extends over 16 amino acids. CDR3 in amino acids: CAWAANRDFGANVLTF. The CDR3 DNA reads as TGTGCCTGGGCCGCCAACAGGGACTTTGGGGCCAACGTCCTGACTTTC. The whole variable domain, filled in from reference TRBV30 and TRBJ2-6, reads SQTIHQWPATLVQPVGSPLSLECTVEGTSNPNLYWYRQAAGRGLQLLFYSVGIGQISSEVPQNLSASRPQDRQFILSSKKLLLSDSGFYLCAWAANRDFGANVLTFGAGSRLTVL.

This clone has just one count. The chain couples TRBV5-1 to TRBJ1-5, with TRBD1 matching over 7 bases. The junction had 2 bases not matched to a gene; V was cut back by 2 bases and J by 6 bases. Germline assignment: CDR1 SGHRS and CDR2 YFSETQ. The CDR3 runs to 13 residues. The CDR3 nucleotides read TGCGCCAGCAGCTTACAGGGGCCTCAGCCCCAGCATTTT. Its translation is CASSLQGPQPQHF.